The 14 T cell receptor beta chains in this list originate from one sample, sequenced in a study of T cells after yellow fever vaccination. TCRdb ran MiXCR on the 5' RACE reads and lists one entry per CDR3 protein. This table has around 100,000 distinct CDR3 sequences, more than 7.5% appearing once. Material: CD8+ T cells sorted from PBMCs, obtained 45 days after the yellow fever booster vaccination. The receptors shown here come from a man under 40 who received the YFV17D yellow fever vaccine.

This clonotype was seen more than once but under ten times. The chain has TRBV30 and TRBJ1-2, with D uncertain. The CDR3 consists of 11 residues. The V end lost 1 base, the J end lost 3 bases, and 3 bases lay between the germline ends. Germline V lookup: CDR1 GTSNPN, CDR2 SVGIG (reference sequence). CDR3 region: CAWSEDYGYTF. DNA for the CDR3: TGTGCCTGGAGTGAGGACTATGGCTACACCTTC.

The V and J genes are TRBV27 and TRBJ2-7, with 7 positions matching TRBD2. The trim removed 1 base at V and 0 bases at J, leaving 6 bases unmatched. This CDR3 contains 16 residues. Germline V gene sequence: CDR1 MNHEY, CDR2 SMNVEV (reference sequence). The DNA for the CDR3 is TGTGCCAGCAGTTTATTTTCTAGCGGAAGCTCCTACGAGCAGTACTTC. Protein product: CASSLFSSGSSYEQYF.

This clonotype has just a few counts. The chain is built from TRBV7-9 and TRBJ2-5; D unresolved. CDR1 SEHNR and CDR2 FQNEAQ come from the germline V gene (reference sequence). Trimming took off 5 bases at V and 6 bases at J, with 10 bases between the two ends. The CDR3 is made up of 12 amino acids. CDR3 nucleotides: TGTGCCAGCAGCCCCCCGGACCAGACCCAGTACTTC. Translation: CASSPPDQTQYF.

This clonotype was counted many times. The chain links TRBV7-6 to TRBJ2-1; tentative D call: TRBD1 (6 bases). The CDR3 sequence is 15 residues long. Between the trimmed V and J ends, which lost 0 bases and 6 bases, there was a span of 12 bases. Germline V gene lookup returns CDR1 SGHVS and CDR2 FNYEAQ. In DNA form, the CDR3 reads TGTGCCAGCAGCTTAGCCTTAGGGGGTCTCAATGAGCAGTTCTTC. The encoded protein is CASSLALGGLNEQFF.

The chain employs TRBV5-1 and TRBJ1-4; 9 bases align to TRBD1. Looked up from germline, CDR1 is SGHRS and CDR2 is YFSETQ. Unmatched junction bases numbered 10, after V lost 4 bases and J lost 3 bases. This CDR3 spans 17 amino acids. The DNA of the CDR3 is TGCGCCAGCAGCCTAAATACAGGGGGCTTTTCTAATGAAAAACTGTTTTTT. This sequence encodes CASSLNTGGFSNEKLFF.

This clonotype was picked up many times. J is TRBJ2-7 and V is TRBV2; D unclear. This CDR3 comprises 14 residues. The V and J ends lost 3 bases and 1 base respectively, with 10 bases between them. The germline V gene encodes CDR1 SNHLY and CDR2 FYNNEI. In DNA, the CDR3 is TGTGCCAGCAGTGACGGCCAGGTGTCCTACGAGCAGTACTTC. This sequence encodes CASSDGQVSYEQYF.

This clonotype was counted a few times. This chain joins TRBV11-2 and TRBJ1-1, with D unresolved. Germline assignment: CDR1 SGHAT and CDR2 FQNNGV. The V end lost 4 bases, the J end lost 8 bases, and 8 bases lay between the germline ends. The CDR3 has 11 amino acids. CDR3 sequence (DNA): TGTGCCAGCAGCTATGGGGTAGAAGCTTTCTTT. Protein product: CASSYGVEAFF.

With regard to this clonotype: One base away lies a much larger clone, so this may be a sequencing read error. This chain links TRBV12-3 or TRBV12-4 with TRBJ2-3, with 7 bases fitting TRBD2. This CDR3 is 14 amino acids long. Losses at the gene ends were 3 bases for V and 6 bases for J; bases not matched to a gene: 6. This CDR3 reads CASSLSGTADTQYF. Here the CDR3 DNA reads TGTGCCAGCAGTTTGAGCGGGACCGCTGATACGCAGTATTTT.

This clonotype was counted at least ten times. The rearrangement links TRBV6-5 to TRBJ2-1; D is uncertain. The CDR3 sequence is 15 residues long. Trimming pared 0 bases from V and 9 bases from J, leaving 15 bases between. Germline V gene sequence: CDR1 MNHEY, CDR2 SVGAGI. This chain's CDR3 is CASSYSTPKLGEQFF. The CDR3 DNA is TGTGCCAGCAGTTACTCGACACCGAAACTGGGTGAGCAGTTCTTC.

This clonotype came up many times. V gene TRBV4-2 combines with J gene TRBJ2-2, with 14 bases aligning to TRBD2. The CDR3 loop spans 16 amino acids. From germline, CDR1 is LGHNA and CDR2 YNFKEQ. With V trimmed by 7 bases and J by 6 bases, 7 bases remained unmatched. CDR3: CASTGTSGSPPGELFF. In nucleotides, the CDR3 is TGTGCCAGCACCGGGACTAGCGGGAGTCCCCCCGGGGAGCTGTTTTTT.

In this sample, this clonotype turned up many times. The V call is TRBV4-3, the J call TRBJ2-1; TRBD2 agrees at 9 bases. V shed 5 bases and J 4 bases; nucleotides not matched to a gene: 9. The CDR3 sequence is 16 residues long. The germline gives CDR1 LGHNA, CDR2 YSLEER. As DNA, the CDR3 is TGCGCCAGCAGCTTCCTCTTAGCGGGAGATTACAATGAGCAGTTCTTC. As protein: CASSFLLAGDYNEQFF.

This clonotype was detected ten times or more. The chain carries TRBV4-3 and TRBJ2-1; D remains ambiguous. Trimming shortened V by 1 base and J by 4 bases, and 8 bases separated the two germline ends. Germline V gives CDR1 LGHNA, CDR2 YSLEER. This CDR3 has 14 amino acids. In DNA, the CDR3 is TGCGCCAGCAGCCAAGGTGGGGTTTACAATGAGCAGTTCTTC. Protein sequence: CASSQGGVYNEQFF.

The chain carries TRBV27 and TRBJ2-1; the match to TRBD1 covers 7 bases. V was pared by 6 bases and J by 9 bases, with 2 bases of the junction left unmatched. The CDR3 length is 11 residues. Germline V gives CDR1 MNHEY, CDR2 SMNVEV (reference sequence). CDR3 nucleotides: TGTGCCAGCAGCCCAGGGGGTGAGCAGTTCTTC. Translation: CASSPGGEQFF.

Ten or more counts support this clonotype. The rearrangement links TRBV20-1 to TRBJ2-5; maybe TRBD2 (5 bases). Germline-derived CDR1 and CDR2 are DFQATT and SNEGSKA (reference sequence). This CDR3 is 14 amino acids long. Trimming took 5 bases from V and 5 from J, leaving 18 bases between them. The CDR3 nucleotides are TGCAGTGCTCCCGTGACTGAGGGCACCGAGACCCAGTACTTC. Translation gives CSAPVTEGTETQYF.